This is a list of T cell receptor beta chains from one sample in a study of T cells in Graves' hyperthyroidism and ophthalmopathy. Via MiXCR, TCRdb re-called the multiplex PCR reads, giving one row per CDR3 protein. The sample lists a few hundred thousand distinct CDR3 sequences, about 14% occurring once. Source material: blood. Receptor source: a young woman with Graves' ophthalmopathy. Both conserved end residues are part of each CDR3. The D gene is left open where the match is weak. Expanded clones are given a class, and other clones once, few, many or no size at all.

d_gene	v_gene	abundance	j_gene	CDR3aa	CDR3nt
TRBD1	TRBV7-9	many	TRBJ2-7	CASTIGTVYEQYF	TGTGCCAGCACCATCGGGACAGTCTACGAGCAGTACTTC
-	TRBV4-1	-	TRBJ1-2	CASSRATGIGNYGYTF	TGCGCCAGCAGCCGCGCTACAGGAATCGGTAACTATGGCTACACCTTC
TRBD2	TRBV30	many	TRBJ2-3	CAWSVLASGPQNTQYF	TGTGCCTGGAGTGTACTGGCTAGCGGACCGCAAAATACGCAGTATTTT
TRBD2	TRBV19	-	TRBJ2-1	CASSMGLAGEQFF	TGTGCCAGTAGTATGGGCCTAGCGGGTGAGCAGTTCTTC
TRBD1	TRBV20-1	few	TRBJ1-5	CSASDRGRGQPQHF	TGCAGTGCTAGCGACAGGGGGCGCGGTCAGCCCCAGCATTTT
-	TRBV20-1	few	TRBJ1-1	CSARDWGQLEAFF	TGCAGTGCTAGAGATTGGGGACAACTAGAAGCTTTCTTT
-	TRBV2	-	TRBJ2-1	CASSRAGTPDYNEQFF	TGTGCCAGCAGCCGCGCCGGGACACCCGACTACAATGAGCAGTTCTTC
TRBD1	TRBV13	many	TRBJ1-1	CASSFSRGTSLGAFF	TGTGCCAGCAGCTTTAGCAGGGGGACTTCCCTTGGAGCTTTCTTT
TRBD1	TRBV2	many	TRBJ1-3	CASRDRGGNTIYF	TGTGCCAGCAGGGACAGGGGTGGAAACACCATATATTTT
-	TRBV12-3/TRBV12-4	many	TRBJ2-7	CASKTGQGSHEQYF	TGTGCCAGCAAAACCGGTCAGGGGTCCCACGAGCAGTACTTC
-	TRBV7-2	-	TRBJ2-1	CASSSGGVSRYEQFF	TGTGCCAGCAGCTCCGGGGGCGTTTCTCGGTATGAGCAGTTCTTC
-	TRBV4-1	many	TRBJ1-3	CASSPPDTIYF	TGCGCCAGCAGCCCCCCGGACACCATATATTTT
-	TRBV9	-	TRBJ1-1	CASSVGRFQTNTEAFF	TGTGCCAGCAGCGTAGGCAGGTTTCAGACGAACACTGAAGCTTTCTTT
TRBD2	TRBV27	-	TRBJ2-1	CASSLSSTLAGPYNEQFF	TGTGCCAGCAGTTTATCCTCGACCTTAGCGGGACCTTACAATGAGCAGTTCTTC
-	TRBV20-1	-	TRBJ1-2	CSAGDRFGYTF	TGCAGTGCTGGTGACAGGTTCGGCTACACCTTC
TRBD1	TRBV19	few	TRBJ2-1	CASGDRNNEQFF	TGTGCCAGTGGGGACAGGAACAATGAGCAGTTCTTC
-	TRBV3-1	many	TRBJ1-1	CASSQVGAGPNTEAFF	TGTGCCAGCAGCCAAGTAGGGGCAGGGCCGAACACTGAAGCTTTCTTT
TRBD1	TRBV28	few	TRBJ2-2	CASSLYGTGNTGELFF	TGTGCCAGCAGCCTTTATGGGACAGGGAACACCGGGGAGCTGTTTTTT
TRBD1	TRBV30	many	TRBJ2-1	CAWSRGTGDNEQFF	TGTGCCTGGAGTAGAGGGACAGGGGACAATGAGCAGTTCTTC
TRBD2	TRBV7-6	many	TRBJ2-1	CASSWTSGGHNEQFF	TGTGCCAGCAGCTGGACTAGCGGGGGCCACAATGAGCAGTTCTTC
TRBD2	TRBV9	many	TRBJ2-1	CASSASNSGAYNEQFF	TGTGCCAGCAGCGCCTCTAATAGCGGGGCCTACAATGAGCAGTTCTTC
-	TRBV2	-	TRBJ1-5	CASTLNAREGPPQHF	TGTGCCAGCACCCTGAATGCGAGGGAGGGTCCGCCCCAGCATTTT
TRBD1	TRBV28	few	TRBJ2-1	CASSIDRAPYNEQFF	TGTGCCAGCAGCATCGACAGGGCCCCCTACAATGAGCAGTTCTTC
TRBD2	TRBV7-3	many	TRBJ2-7	CASSRSGGAYEQYF	TGTGCCAGCAGCCGTAGCGGGGGGGCCTACGAGCAGTACTTC
-	TRBV14	few	TRBJ2-2	CASSQAEGSYPGELFF	TGTGCCAGCAGCCAAGCAGAAGGGTCATACCCCGGGGAGCTGTTTTTT
-	TRBV3-1	-	TRBJ2-2	CASRIDRLNTGELFF	TGTGCCAGCAGGATAGACCGCCTGAACACCGGGGAGCTGTTTTTT
TRBD2	TRBV27	-	TRBJ2-3	CARSKPGGGLADTQYF	TGTGCCCGCAGTAAACCTGGCGGGGGGCTTGCAGATACGCAGTATTTT
-	TRBV7-8	many	TRBJ2-3	CASIRGRFPGDTQYF	TGTGCCAGCATACGAGGGAGATTCCCCGGAGATACGCAGTATTTT
TRBD1	TRBV5-1	many	TRBJ2-5	CASSLEQGGVETQYF	TGCGCCAGCAGCTTGGAACAGGGGGGCGTCGAGACCCAGTACTTC
-	TRBV6-2/TRBV6-3	-	TRBJ1-3	CASSYQGPGNTLYF	TGTGCCAGCAGTTATCAGGGGCCTGGAAACACCTTATATTTT
-	TRBV7-3	-	TRBJ2-5	CASSWRTEETQYF	TGTGCCAGCAGCTGGCGGACGGAAGAGACCCAGTACTTC
-	TRBV6-1	-	TRBJ2-7	CASSDRVYEQYF	TGTGCCAGCAGTGACCGAGTCTACGAGCAGTACTTC
-	TRBV3-1	few	TRBJ2-5	CASRKELAVQTQYF	TGTGCCAGCCGGAAGGAGCTAGCAGTACAGACCCAGTACTTC
-	TRBV20-1	many	TRBJ2-1	CSARDTEARIFYNEQFF	TGCAGTGCTAGAGATACTGAGGCTAGGATCTTCTACAATGAGCAGTTCTTC
-	TRBV5-6	-	TRBJ1-3	CASSGRGAGNTIYF	TGTGCCAGCAGCGGCAGGGGAGCTGGAAACACCATATATTTT
-	TRBV7-9	many	TRBJ2-7	CATRAARRSEQYF	TGTGCCACCCGGGCAGCTCGGCGTAGCGAGCAGTACTTC
-	TRBV7-9	many	TRBJ1-2	CASSLELAGDGYTF	TGTGCCAGCAGCTTAGAGTTGGCAGGCGATGGCTACACCTTC
TRBD1	TRBV20-1	many	TRBJ1-5	CSATTGNQPQHF	TGCAGTGCTACGACAGGGAATCAGCCCCAGCATTTT
-	TRBV11-3	many	TRBJ2-5	CASSLISGLSVETQYF	TGTGCCAGCAGCTTAATTTCGGGTCTCTCTGTAGAGACCCAGTACTTC
-	TRBV29-1	-	TRBJ2-1	CTPSNEQFF	TGCACCCCGTCCAATGAGCAGTTCTTC
-	TRBV7-6	many	TRBJ2-3	CASSYSRNTQYF	TGTGCCAGCAGCTACTCCCGAAATACGCAGTATTTT
TRBD2	TRBV6-1	many	TRBJ2-5	CASRTLAGGTQYF	TGTGCCAGCAGAACTCTAGCGGGGGGGACCCAGTACTTC
-	TRBV12-3/TRBV12-4	-	TRBJ1-5	CAGSSMGNQPQHF	TGTGCCGGCAGCTCGATGGGCAATCAGCCCCAGCATTTT
-	TRBV6-1	few	TRBJ2-3	CASTMASDTDTQYF	TGTGCCAGCACTATGGCTAGTGACACAGATACGCAGTATTTT
-	TRBV28	many	TRBJ2-7	CASSFWTDRYYEQYF	TGTGCCAGCAGTTTTTGGACAGACAGATACTACGAGCAGTACTTC
-	TRBV13	many	TRBJ2-2	CASFGDGELFF	TGTGCCAGCTTCGGCGACGGGGAGCTGTTTTTT
-	TRBV6-2/TRBV6-3	-	TRBJ1-6	CASTESGPLSSYNSPLHF	TGTGCCAGCACCGAATCGGGGCCCCTGAGCTCCTATAATTCACCCCTCCACTTT
TRBD2	TRBV2	many	TRBJ2-5	CASSGGEAGETQYF	TGTGCCAGCTCCGGGGGGGAGGCGGGAGAGACCCAGTACTTC
TRBD2	TRBV18	many	TRBJ2-3	CASSSRTAGGSLNTQYF	TGTGCCAGCTCAAGTCGCACAGCGGGGGGCTCGCTAAATACGCAGTATTTT